This T cell receptor (beta chain) derives from a study of graft-versus-host responses after intestinal transplantation. Study-level background: After anti-thymocyte globulin induction, recipients took tacrolimus and steroids for three to four years.

Method: immunoSEQ multiplex PCR; TCRdb's copy keeps in-frame clones and lacks some. Of about 86,000 clones detected, over 75% appear once; the ten largest clones hold around 0.49%. Study-level results: The recipient marrow held GvH clones, and some of them showed up first in ileum or blood. HvG clone declines early post-transplant were associated with peak circulating GvH levels.

Germline CDR1 is MGHRA and CDR2 is YSYEKL. The CDR3 has 16 residues. V lost 4 bases and J lost 1, with 11 bases in between. Points on this clone: Its antigen is unknown. The same CDR3 arises from other DNA sequences in this sample as well.

The origin of this receptor is a human donor who received an intestinal transplant. This material consisted of unstimulated CD8+ T cells sorted from spleen or lymph node cells, taken before intestinal transplant. The rearrangement links TRBV4-1 to TRBJ2-6; a possible D gene is TRBD2 (5 bases). The CDR3 nucleotides are TGCGCCAGCAGCCCGAGGTCGGGGTCTGGGGCCAACGTCCTGACTTTC. Its translation is CASSPRSGSGANVLTF.